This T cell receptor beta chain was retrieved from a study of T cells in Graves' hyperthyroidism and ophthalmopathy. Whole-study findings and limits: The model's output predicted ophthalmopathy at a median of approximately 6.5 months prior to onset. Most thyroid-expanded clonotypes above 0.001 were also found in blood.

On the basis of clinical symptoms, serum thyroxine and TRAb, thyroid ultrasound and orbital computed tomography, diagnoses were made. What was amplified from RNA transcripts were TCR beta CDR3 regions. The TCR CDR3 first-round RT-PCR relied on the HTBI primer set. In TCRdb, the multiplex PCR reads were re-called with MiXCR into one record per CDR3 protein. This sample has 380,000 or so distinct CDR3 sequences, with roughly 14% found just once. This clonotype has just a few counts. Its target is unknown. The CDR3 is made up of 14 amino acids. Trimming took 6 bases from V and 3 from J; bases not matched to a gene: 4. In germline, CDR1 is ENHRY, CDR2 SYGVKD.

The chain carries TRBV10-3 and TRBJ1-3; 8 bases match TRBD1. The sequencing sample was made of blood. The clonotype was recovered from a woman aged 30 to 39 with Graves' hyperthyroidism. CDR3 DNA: TGTGCCATCAGAGACAGGGGAAGTGGAAACACCATATATTTT. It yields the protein CAIRDRGSGNTIYF.